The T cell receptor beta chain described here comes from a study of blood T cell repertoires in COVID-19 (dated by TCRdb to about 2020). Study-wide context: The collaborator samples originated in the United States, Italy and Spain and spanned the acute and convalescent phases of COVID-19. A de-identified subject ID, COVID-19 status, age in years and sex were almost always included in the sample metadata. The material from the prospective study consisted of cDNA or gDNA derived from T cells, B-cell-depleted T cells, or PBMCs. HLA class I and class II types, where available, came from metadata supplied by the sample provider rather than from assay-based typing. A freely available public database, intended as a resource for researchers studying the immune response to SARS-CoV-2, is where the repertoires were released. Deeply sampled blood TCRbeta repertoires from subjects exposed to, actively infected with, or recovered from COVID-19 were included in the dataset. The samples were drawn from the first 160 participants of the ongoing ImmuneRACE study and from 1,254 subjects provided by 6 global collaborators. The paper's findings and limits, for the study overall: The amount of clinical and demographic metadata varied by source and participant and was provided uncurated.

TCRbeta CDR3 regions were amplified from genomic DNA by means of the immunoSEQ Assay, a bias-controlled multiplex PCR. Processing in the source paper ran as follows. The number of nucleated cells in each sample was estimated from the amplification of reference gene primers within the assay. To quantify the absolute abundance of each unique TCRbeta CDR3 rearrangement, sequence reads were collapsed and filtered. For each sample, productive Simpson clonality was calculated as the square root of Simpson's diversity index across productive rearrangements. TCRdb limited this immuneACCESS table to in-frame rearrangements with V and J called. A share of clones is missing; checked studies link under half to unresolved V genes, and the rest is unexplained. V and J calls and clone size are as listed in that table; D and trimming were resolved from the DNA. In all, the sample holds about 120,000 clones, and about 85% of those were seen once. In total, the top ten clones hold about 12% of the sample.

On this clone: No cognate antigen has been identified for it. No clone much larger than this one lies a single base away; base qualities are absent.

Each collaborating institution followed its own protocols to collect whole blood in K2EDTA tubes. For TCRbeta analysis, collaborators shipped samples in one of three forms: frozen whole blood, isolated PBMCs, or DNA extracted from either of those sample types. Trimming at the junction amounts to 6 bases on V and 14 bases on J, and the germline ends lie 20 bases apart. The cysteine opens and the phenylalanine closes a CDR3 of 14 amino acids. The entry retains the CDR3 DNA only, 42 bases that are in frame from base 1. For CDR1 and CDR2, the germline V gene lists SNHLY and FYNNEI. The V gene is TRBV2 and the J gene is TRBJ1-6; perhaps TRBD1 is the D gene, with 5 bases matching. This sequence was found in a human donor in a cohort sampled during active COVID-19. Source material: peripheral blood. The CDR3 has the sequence CASRVLDGGGALHF. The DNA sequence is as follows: TGTGCCAGCAGGGTCTTGGACGGGGGAGGGGCCCTCCACTTT. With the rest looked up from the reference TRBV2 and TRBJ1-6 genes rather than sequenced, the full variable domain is EPEVTQTPSHQVTQMGQEVILRCVPISNHLYFYWYRQILGQKVEFLVSFYNNEISEKSEIFDDQFSVERPDGSNFTLKIRSTKLEDSAMYFCASRVLDGGGALHFGNGTRLTVT.